These 29 T cell receptor beta chains share one sample of origin, sequenced in a study of chemoradiotherapy in HPV16-positive cancers. Using immunoSEQ multiplex PCR, the repertoire was profiled, and TCRdb retains in-frame clones only, with some absent. The table lists fewer than 1,500 clones, approximately 92% of them singletons. The source material was tumor tissue, sampled from a patient who underwent chemoradiotherapy. The receptors derive from a human donor with HPV-associated anogenital cancer.

The V call is TRBV5-4, the J call TRBJ1-6; 7 nucleotides align to TRBD1. This CDR3 region has 16 residues. Germline CDR1 is SGHNT and CDR2 is YYREEE (reference sequence). Trimming at V came to 4 bases and at J to 6 bases, leaving 10 bases not matched to a gene. The CDR3 DNA reads TGTGCCAGCAGCGGGCCAGGGGGGGGGCGTAATTCACCCCTCCACTTT. This gives the protein CASSGPGGGRNSPLHF.

The chain links TRBV7-2 to TRBJ2-6; D is uncertain. Per germline, CDR1 SGHTA and CDR2 FQGNSA. The germline V and J ends were trimmed by 5 bases and 0 bases, with 14 bases remaining between them. CDR3 size: 17 residues. The CDR3 is CASSQTRDSSGANVLTF. DNA of the CDR3: TGTGCCAGCAGCCAAACCCGCGATTCCTCTGGGGCCAACGTCCTGACTTTC.

The rearrangement links TRBV29-1 to TRBJ2-2, with D perhaps TRBD1 (6 bases). The germline V and J ends were trimmed by 0 bases and 1 base, with 12 bases remaining between them. The germline V gene encodes CDR1 SQVTM and CDR2 ANQGSEA. CDR3 size: 16 residues. As DNA, the CDR3 is TGCAGCGTTGAAGACCGGGACAACGAGAACACCGGGGAGCTGTTTTTT. This codes for CSVEDRDNENTGELFF.

The genes are TRBV19 and TRBJ2-2, with D maybe TRBD1 (5 bases). The CDR3 runs to 13 residues. Trimming took 8 bases from V and 10 from J, leaving 17 bases between them. Germline loops: CDR1 LNHDA, CDR2 SQIVND (reference sequence). CDR3 sequence reads: CASRRQPHVELFF. The CDR3 DNA sequence: TGTGCCAGTCGCCGACAGCCTCATGTGGAGCTGTTTTTT.

The chain couples TRBV29-1 to TRBJ1-1; D is uncertain. The CDR3 extends over 15 amino acids. The germline V and J ends were trimmed by 4 bases and 1 base, with 16 bases remaining between them. The germline gives CDR1 SQVTM, CDR2 ANQGSEA. The CDR3 loop is CSVVSHRRGNTEAFF. The CDR3 DNA reads as TGCAGCGTTGTAAGTCATCGAAGAGGGAACACTGAAGCTTTCTTT.

The chain links TRBV19 to TRBJ1-1, with 7 bases fitting TRBD1. The V gene's germline CDR1 is LNHDA and CDR2 SQIVND (reference sequence). CDR3 size: 17 residues. V lost 3 bases and J lost 0; bases outside the gene matches: 10. CDR3 amino acids: CASSMGDRDTMNTEAFF. The CDR3 DNA reads TGTGCCAGTAGTATGGGAGACAGGGACACTATGAACACTGAAGCTTTCTTT. Full variable domain (outside the CDR3, taken from reference TRBV19 and TRBJ1-1): DGGITQSPKYLFRKEGQNVTLSCEQNLNHDAMYWYRQDPGQGLRLIYYSQIVNDFQKGDIAEGYSVSREKKESFPLTVTSAQKNPTAFYLCASSMGDRDTMNTEAFFGQGTRLTVV.

The genes are TRBV9 and TRBJ2-1, with 7 bases fitting TRBD1. The CDR3 runs 14 residues. Looked up from germline, CDR1 is SGDLS and CDR2 is YYNGEE. J gave up 7 bases and V 4 bases, and 8 bases lay outside the gene matches. CDR3 loop: CASSLAYRGNEQFF. CDR3 DNA sequence: TGTGCCAGCAGCCTTGCGTACAGGGGTAATGAGCAGTTCTTC.

This rearrangement joins TRBV28 to TRBJ2-7; either TRBD1 or TRBD2 may supply D (5 bases each). The CDR3 runs to 13 residues. Per germline, CDR1 MDHEN and CDR2 SYDVKM. Trimming shortened V by 3 bases and J by 11 bases, and 17 bases separated the two germline ends. CDR3 amino acids: CASSLGAGRLEYF. The CDR3 DNA follows: TGTGCCAGCAGTTTGGGAGCAGGGCGGTTGGAGTACTTC.

The chain employs TRBV19 and TRBJ2-3, with D perhaps matching TRBD1 (6 bases). The germline gives CDR1 LNHDA, CDR2 SQIVND (reference sequence). The CDR3 has 14 residues. The germline V and J ends were trimmed by 4 bases and 5 bases, with 13 bases remaining between them. The CDR3 protein is CASSTHRVGDTQYF. The CDR3 bases are TGTGCCAGTAGTACGCACAGGGTAGGAGATACGCAGTATTTT.

This chain links TRBV5-1 with TRBJ2-2; possible D gene TRBD2, 5 bases. Trimming pared 3 bases from V and 2 bases from J, leaving 11 bases between. This CDR3 contains 15 residues. From germline, CDR1 is SGHRS and CDR2 YFSETQ. The CDR3 DNA follows: TGCGCCAGCAGCTCCAAGCGGTCCAACACCGGGGAGCTGTTTTTT. This translates into CASSSKRSNTGELFF.

CDR3 sequence (DNA): TGTGCCAGCAGCCCACGACTAGCGGGGGGGACCGGGGAGCTGTTTTTT. This translates into CASSPRLAGGTGELFF. The chain uses TRBV11-3 and TRBJ2-2; 14 bases are shared with TRBD2. The CDR3 totals 16 residues. V was pared by 5 bases and J by 5 bases, with 4 bases of the junction left unmatched. Germline lookup yields CDR1 SGHNT and CDR2 YENEEA.

CDR3 sequence (DNA): TGTGCCAGCAGCCCGCCGGGCCCCGCTCCCTATGGCTACACCTTC. Its protein product is CASSPPGPAPYGYTF. The chain couples TRBV7-2 to TRBJ1-2; D call uncertain. CDR3 length equals 15 residues. Trimming shortened V by 5 bases and J by 4 bases, and 17 bases separated the two germline ends. Germline CDR1 is SGHTA and CDR2 is FQGNSA.

CDR3 bases: TGTGCCAGCAGCTTAGGCCCGCAAGGCGAGCAGTACTTC. It translates to CASSLGPQGEQYF. This chain joins TRBV11-3 and TRBJ2-7; D remains ambiguous. The CDR3 sequence is 13 residues long. Germline loops: CDR1 SGHNT, CDR2 YENEEA. V gave up 1 base and J gave up 6 bases, with 10 bases separating them.

This clone was found once. The V gene is TRBV5-5, the J gene TRBJ2-7; D is perhaps TRBD1 (6 bases). The ends were cut back, 2 bases at V and 1 base at J, with 10 bases in the middle. Germline V gene lookup returns CDR1 SGHKS and CDR2 YYEKEE (reference sequence). This CDR3 comprises 14 residues. CDR3 in DNA: TGTGCCAGCAGCTTAGGGACAATGTCCTACGAGCAGTACTTC. It codes for CASSLGTMSYEQYF.

This chain links TRBV25-1 with TRBJ1-3; D gene ambiguous. The CDR3 spans 12 residues. Per the germline V gene, CDR1 is MGHDK and CDR2 is SYGVNS. V lost 5 bases and J lost 4, with 6 bases in between. CDR3 in amino acids: CASSFAGNTIYF. The DNA for the CDR3 is TGTGCCAGCAGTTTTGCAGGAAACACCATATATTTT.

This clone was seen a single time. V is TRBV9 and J is TRBJ2-3, with D perhaps TRBD1 (7 bases). Germline values: CDR1 SGDLS, CDR2 YYNGEE. The CDR3 contains 13 residues. Trimming stripped 4 bases from V and 5 bases from J, with 11 bases between. This chain's CDR3 is CASSKQGGDTQYF. DNA of the CDR3: TGTGCCAGCAGCAAGCAGGGGGGAGATACGCAGTATTTT. Combining the CDR3 with reference TRBV9 and TRBJ2-3 gives the whole variable domain DSGVTQTPKHLITATGQRVTLRCSPRSGDLSVYWYQQSLDQGLQFLIQYYNGEERAKGNILERFSAQQFPDLHSELNLSSLELGDSALYFCASSKQGGDTQYFGPGTRLTVL.

The chain links TRBV30 to TRBJ1-2; TRBD1 is a possible D gene (6 bases). The CDR3 is 14 residues long. Per the germline V gene, CDR1 is GTSNPN and CDR2 is SVGIG (reference sequence). The V gene lost 3 bases and the J gene lost 4 bases, with 15 bases spanning the gap. CDR3 nucleotides: TGTGCCTGGAGCCTACAGGGTCGATTCTATGGCTACACCTTC. It specifies CAWSLQGRFYGYTF.

The rearrangement uses TRBV7-2 and TRBJ2-2; perhaps TRBD2 as D (6 bases). This CDR3 region has 14 residues. V lost 1 base and J lost 6, with 9 bases in between. Germline CDR1 is SGHTA and CDR2 is FQGNSA. Written as DNA, the CDR3 is TGTGCCAGCAGCTTAGGGGACTTCTCCGGGGAGCTGTTTTTT. Translated, it gives CASSLGDFSGELFF.

CDR3 nucleotide sequence: TGCAGCGTTCTGCGACTTGGAGGGGGGAAGAATGAGCAGTTCTTC. Its protein product is CSVLRLGGGKNEQFF. The genes are TRBV29-1 and TRBJ2-1, with D possibly being TRBD1 or TRBD2 (6 bases each). The germline CDR1 and CDR2 sequences are SQVTM and ANQGSEA. Trimming left V 5 bases short and J 7 bases short, with 21 bases between. The CDR3 spans 15 residues.

This clone was found a few times. The chain links TRBV2 to TRBJ1-4; maybe TRBD1 (5 bases). CDR1 and CDR2 from the germline V gene are SNHLY and FYNNEI. Trimming took off 5 bases at V and 8 bases at J, with 12 bases between the two ends. CDR3 length: 13 amino acids. The CDR3 is CASSSGLREKLFF. The DNA for the CDR3 is TGTGCCAGCAGTTCAGGGTTAAGGGAAAAACTGTTTTTT.

The rearrangement joins TRBV2 to TRBJ2-3, with D uncertain. CDR1 and CDR2 from the germline V gene are SNHLY and FYNNEI. The V end lost 6 bases, the J end lost 2 bases, and 9 bases lay between the germline ends. The CDR3 consists of 13 residues. CDR3 sequence (DNA): TGTGCCAGCAGCCCCCCCTTCACAGATACGCAGTATTTT. Its translation: CASSPPFTDTQYF. The complete variable domain, with remaining parts taken from reference TRBV2 and TRBJ2-3, reads EPEVTQTPSHQVTQMGQEVILRCVPISNHLYFYWYRQILGQKVEFLVSFYNNEISEKSEIFDDQFSVERPDGSNFTLKIRSTKLEDSAMYFCASSPPFTDTQYFGPGTRLTVL.

The gene calls are TRBV5-1 and TRBJ1-5, with D possibly being TRBD1 (5 bases). V was shortened by 7 bases and J by 7 bases, with 15 bases between the two germline ends. Looked up from germline, CDR1 is SGHRS and CDR2 is YFSETQ. The CDR3 is 13 amino acids. Here the CDR3 reads CASSVGVSQPQHF. The CDR3 DNA is TGCGCCAGCTCTGTGGGGGTTTCGCAGCCCCAGCATTTT.

This chain links TRBV28 with TRBJ2-1; maybe TRBD1 (5 bases). The CDR3 consists of 13 residues. V gave up 4 bases and J gave up 9 bases, with 13 bases separating them. In germline, CDR1 is MDHEN, CDR2 SYDVKM. This CDR3 reads CASSSPTAPEQFF. In DNA form, the CDR3 reads TGTGCCAGCAGTTCCCCGACAGCGCCTGAGCAGTTCTTC.

V is TRBV18 and J is TRBJ2-5; D is unclear. The end of the DNA fits TRBJ2-7 better, so the J call may be wrong. Germline V gene sequence: CDR1 KGHSH, CDR2 LQKENI. The CDR3 contains 15 residues. CDR3 nucleotides: TGTGCCAGCTCACCCATCAGGACGGGTTCCTACGAGCAGTACTTC. Translated: CASSPIRTGSYEQYF.

This chain joins TRBV30 and TRBJ1-4; maybe TRBD1 (6 bases). The CDR3 consists of 17 residues. The ends were cut back, 0 bases at V and 1 base at J, with 15 bases in the middle. Germline lookup yields CDR1 GTSNPN and CDR2 SVGIG (reference sequence). CDR3 coding DNA: TGTGCCTGGAGTGTAGGGGGATTAAAGAGAACTAATGAAAAACTGTTTTTT. Its translation is CAWSVGGLKRTNEKLFF.

The chain has TRBV19 and TRBJ1-2; no clear D gene. The CDR3 sequence is 14 residues long. The germline gives CDR1 LNHDA, CDR2 SQIVND (reference sequence). With 7 bases removed from V and 7 bases from J, the gap between germline ends came to 19 bases. The CDR3 loop reads CASTPDGAVFGYTF. The CDR3 DNA is TGTGCCAGTACTCCGGACGGAGCCGTATTTGGCTACACCTTC.

This clone was found once. The chain employs TRBV2 and TRBJ2-7; D uncertain. Trimming took 6 bases from V and 3 from J, leaving 12 bases between them. CDR3 length: 13 residues. Germline V gene data show CDR1 as SNHLY and CDR2 as FYNNEI. CDR3 nucleotides: TGTGCCAGCAGCCGGCAGTCCTTCTACGAGCAGTACTTC. It encodes CASSRQSFYEQYF.

V usage is TRBV10-3 and J usage is TRBJ2-7, with 11 bases fitting TRBD1. Germline V gene data show CDR1 as ENHRY and CDR2 as SYGVKD. V lost 2 bases to trimming and J lost 5 bases; unmatched junction nucleotides: 11. The CDR3 contains 17 residues. CDR3 sequence reads: CAISEKGQGVTRHEQYF. CDR3 nucleotides: TGTGCCATCAGTGAGAAGGGACAGGGGGTTACCCGCCACGAGCAGTACTTC.

The V and J genes are TRBV7-3 and TRBJ2-3; 11 bases agree with TRBD1. In germline, CDR1 is SGHTA, CDR2 FQGTGA. The CDR3 contains 16 residues. Trimming at V came to 5 bases and at J to 6 bases, leaving 10 bases not matched to a gene. CDR3 sequence reads: CASSPPPGQGEDTQYF. The CDR3 DNA is TGTGCCAGCAGCCCTCCTCCGGGACAGGGGGAGGATACGCAGTATTTT. Full variable domain (outside the CDR3, taken from reference TRBV7-3 and TRBJ2-3): GAGVSQTPSNKVTEKGKYVELRCDPISGHTALYWYRQSLGQGPEFLIYFQGTGAADDSGLPNDRFFAVRPEGSVSTLKIQRTERGDSAVYLCASSPPPGQGEDTQYFGPGTRLTVL.